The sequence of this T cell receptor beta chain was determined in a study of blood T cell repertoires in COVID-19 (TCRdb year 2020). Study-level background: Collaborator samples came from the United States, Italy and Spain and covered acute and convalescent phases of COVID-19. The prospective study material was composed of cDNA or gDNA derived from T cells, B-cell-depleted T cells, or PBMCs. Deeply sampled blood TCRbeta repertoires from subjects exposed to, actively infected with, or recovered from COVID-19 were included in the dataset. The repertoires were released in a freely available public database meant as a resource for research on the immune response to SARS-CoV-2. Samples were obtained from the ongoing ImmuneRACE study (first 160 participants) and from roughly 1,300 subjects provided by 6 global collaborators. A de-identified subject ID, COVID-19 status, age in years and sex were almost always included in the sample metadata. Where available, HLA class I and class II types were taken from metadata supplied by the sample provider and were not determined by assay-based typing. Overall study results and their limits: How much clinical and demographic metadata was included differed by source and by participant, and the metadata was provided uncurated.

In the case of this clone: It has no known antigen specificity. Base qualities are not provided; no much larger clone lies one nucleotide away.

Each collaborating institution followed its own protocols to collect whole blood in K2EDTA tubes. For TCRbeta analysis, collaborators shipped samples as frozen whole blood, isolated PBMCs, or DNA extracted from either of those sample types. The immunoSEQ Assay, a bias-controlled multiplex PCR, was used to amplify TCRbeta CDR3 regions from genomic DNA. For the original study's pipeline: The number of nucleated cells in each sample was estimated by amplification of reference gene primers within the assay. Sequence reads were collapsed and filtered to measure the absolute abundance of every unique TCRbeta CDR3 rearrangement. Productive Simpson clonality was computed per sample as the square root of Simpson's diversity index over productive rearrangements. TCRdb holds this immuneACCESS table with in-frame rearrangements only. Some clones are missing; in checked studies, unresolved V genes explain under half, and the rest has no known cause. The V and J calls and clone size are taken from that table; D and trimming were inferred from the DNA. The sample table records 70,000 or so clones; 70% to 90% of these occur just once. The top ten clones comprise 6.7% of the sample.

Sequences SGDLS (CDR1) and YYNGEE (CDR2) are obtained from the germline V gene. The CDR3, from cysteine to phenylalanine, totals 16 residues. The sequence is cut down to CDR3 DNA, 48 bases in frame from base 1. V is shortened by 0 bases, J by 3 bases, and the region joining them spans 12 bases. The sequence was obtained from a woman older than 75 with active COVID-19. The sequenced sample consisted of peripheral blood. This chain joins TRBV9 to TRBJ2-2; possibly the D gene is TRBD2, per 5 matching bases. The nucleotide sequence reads TGTGCCAGCAGCGTAGCGCGGAGGTGGGACACCGGGGAGCTGTTTTTT. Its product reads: CASSVARRWDTGELFF.